This T cell receptor beta chain was retrieved from a study of blood T cell repertoires in COVID-19 (dated by TCRdb to about 2020). About the full investigation: The collaborator samples originated in the United States, Italy and Spain and spanned the acute and convalescent phases of COVID-19. Nearly every sample came with metadata listing a de-identified subject ID, COVID-19 status, age in years and sex. The samples were drawn from the first 160 participants of the ongoing ImmuneRACE study and from some 1,300 subjects provided by 6 global collaborators. Where available, HLA class I and class II types were obtained from metadata supplied by the sample provider rather than from assay-based typing. The repertoires were released in a freely available public database intended as a resource for research on the immune response to SARS-CoV-2. The dataset comprised deeply sampled blood TCRbeta repertoires from subjects exposed to, actively infected with, or recovered from COVID-19. The material from the prospective study consisted of cDNA or gDNA derived from T cells, B-cell-depleted T cells, or PBMCs. Overall results and qualifications from the work: The amount of clinical and demographic metadata varied by source and participant and was provided uncurated.

The collaborating institutions used their own protocols to collect whole blood in K2EDTA tubes. For TCRbeta analysis, collaborator samples were shipped as frozen whole blood, as isolated PBMCs, or as DNA extracted from either sample type. TCRbeta CDR3 regions were amplified from genomic DNA by means of the immunoSEQ Assay, a bias-controlled multiplex PCR. Processing in the source paper ran as follows. Nucleated cell counts per sample were estimated from amplification of reference gene primers within the assay. Sequence reads were collapsed and filtered to measure the absolute abundance of every unique TCRbeta CDR3 rearrangement. For each sample, productive Simpson clonality was calculated as the square root of Simpson's diversity index over productive rearrangements. As stored in TCRdb, this immuneACCESS dataset retains in-frame rearrangements with V and J assigned. A fraction of the clones does not appear; measured against another copy, unresolved V genes explain less than half of the discrepancy, and the remainder lacks a known reason. The DNA was the basis for D and trimming; V, J and clone size are from that table. The sample profile shows some 150,000 clones; approximately 80% of them were found once. 6.5% to 9% of the sample goes to the ten largest clones.

A note on this clone: Its antigen target is currently unknown. No quality values exist for individual bases; no much larger clone is one base distant.

CDR1 SNHLY and CDR2 FYNNEI were looked up in the germline V gene. Taken from cysteine to phenylalanine, the CDR3 has 15 residues. Only the CDR3 DNA is retained, 45 bases long and in frame from the first base. Deletion took 3 bases off V and 3 bases off J, with a span of 12 bases between the germline ends. This TCR was recovered from a woman between 50 and 59 years old in a cohort sampled during active or convalescent COVID-19. The V and J segments used are TRBV2 and TRBJ1-5, and the D gene may be TRBD1, 6 bases matching. The sequenced material came from peripheral blood. The CDR3 protein is CASSEVYRANQPQHF. DNA sequence: TGTGCCAGCAGTGAGGTTTACAGGGCCAATCAGCCCCAGCATTTT.